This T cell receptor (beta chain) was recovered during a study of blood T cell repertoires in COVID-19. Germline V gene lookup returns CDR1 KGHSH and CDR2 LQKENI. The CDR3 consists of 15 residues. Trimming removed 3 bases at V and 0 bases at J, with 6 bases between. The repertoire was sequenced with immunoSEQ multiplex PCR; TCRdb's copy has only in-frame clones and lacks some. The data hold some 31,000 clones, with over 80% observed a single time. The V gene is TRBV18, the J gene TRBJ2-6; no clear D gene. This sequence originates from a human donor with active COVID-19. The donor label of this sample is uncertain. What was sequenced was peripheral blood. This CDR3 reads CASSPPRSGANVLTF. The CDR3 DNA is TGTGCCAGCTCACCCCCCCGCTCTGGGGCCAACGTCCTGACTTTC.